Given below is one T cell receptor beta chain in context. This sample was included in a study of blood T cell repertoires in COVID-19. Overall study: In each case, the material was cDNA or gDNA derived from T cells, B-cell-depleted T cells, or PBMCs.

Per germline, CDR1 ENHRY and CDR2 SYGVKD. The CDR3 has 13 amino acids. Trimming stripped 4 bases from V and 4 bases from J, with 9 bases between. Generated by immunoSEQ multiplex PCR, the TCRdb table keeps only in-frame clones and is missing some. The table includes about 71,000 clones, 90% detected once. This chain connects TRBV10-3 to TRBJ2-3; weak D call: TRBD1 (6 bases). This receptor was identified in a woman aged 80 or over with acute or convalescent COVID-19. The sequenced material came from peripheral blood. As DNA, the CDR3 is TGTGCCATCAGTGGGGGGCTCGCAGATACGCAGTATTTT. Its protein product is CAISGGLADTQYF.